This T cell receptor (beta chain) came from a study of T-cell reconstitution after alpha-beta-depleted transplantation in children. J gave up 5 bases and V 1 base, and 8 bases lay outside the gene matches. Germline assignment: CDR1 MNHEY and CDR2 SVGEGT. The CDR3 has 16 residues. Molecular barcoding with unique molecular identifiers was used for the TCRbeta library. Via MiXCR, TCRdb re-called the PCR reads, giving one row per CDR3 protein. The sample shows roughly 590,000 distinct CDR3 sequences, 16% of them seen only once. The sequence came from a human donor who donated a stem cell graft to a child with acute myeloid leukemia. The input for sequencing was PBMCs from the stem cell graft donor, taken from the stem cell graft. V gene TRBV6-2 or TRBV6-3 combines with J gene TRBJ2-5; 9 nucleotides match TRBD2. This chain's CDR3 is CASSYYRGLADETQYF. CDR3 nucleotide sequence: TGTGCCAGCAGTTACTACAGGGGACTAGCAGACGAGACCCAGTACTTC.